This T cell receptor beta chain was observed in a study of blood T cell repertoires in COVID-19. About the study: Spain, Italy and the United States supplied samples that represented acute and convalescent COVID-19. Nucleic acid was either cDNA or gDNA, and it came from T cells, B-cell-depleted T cells, or PBMCs.

Individuals aged roughly 18 to 90 years were recruited from 24 US areas. Grouping used clinical history reported by participants in a survey and questionnaire. Assay used: immunoSEQ multiplex PCR; TCRdb lists only in-frame clones, some missing. The sample carries around 310,000 clones, around 92% recorded once. The specimen was PBMCs or T cells enriched from blood (not recorded which). The TCR comes from a woman aged 25-40 years who had recovered from COVID-19.

CDR3 DNA sequence: TGTGCCAGCAGCTTGGAAGGCGGGCTCTCCTACAATGAGCAGTTCTTC. Translating it yields CASSLEGGLSYNEQFF. The rearrangement joins TRBV5-5 to TRBJ2-1, with a possible D match to TRBD2 (5 bases). Per the germline V gene, CDR1 is SGHKS and CDR2 is YYEKEE (reference sequence). The CDR3 totals 16 residues. V lost 0 bases and J 0 bases, leaving 10 bases between the germline ends. Full variable domain (missing parts from reference TRBV5-5 and TRBJ2-1): DAGVTQSPTHLIKTRGQQVTLRCSPISGHKSVSWYQQVLGQGPQFIFQYYEKEERGRGNFPDRFSARQFPNYSSELNVNALLLGDSALYLCASSLEGGLSYNEQFFGPGTRLTVL.